The next 3 T cell receptor beta chains were all read from a single sample in a study of patients and donors after allogeneic stem cell transplantation. TCRdb re-called the RT-PCR reads with MiXCR, one entry per CDR3 protein. Among about 87,000 distinct CDR3 sequences listed, approximately 5% were seen once. The sequencing input was blood, either unsorted or a sorted T cell fraction (not recorded which). Receptors were obtained from a human donor who was either an allogeneic HSCT recipient or a stem cell or donor lymphocyte infusion donor (not recorded which). It is not recorded whose cells these are; they may come from a transplant donor.

This clonotype was counted at least ten times. The chain combines TRBV7-6 with TRBJ1-6; D is possibly TRBD1 (5 bases). The CDR3 has 13 amino acids. The V end lost 1 base, the J end lost 10 bases, and 8 bases lay between the germline ends. Germline V gene data show CDR1 as SGHVS and CDR2 as FNYEAQ. Here the CDR3 DNA reads TGTGCCAGCAGCTTAGGGGCAGGGTCACCCCTCCACTTT. Translating gives CASSLGAGSPLHF.

The chain is built from TRBV10-3 and TRBJ2-7; D is tentatively TRBD1 or TRBD2 (5 bases each). The CDR3 is made up of 14 amino acids. Trimming removed 0 bases at V and 3 bases at J, with 9 bases between. Germline V gives CDR1 ENHRY, CDR2 SYGVKD. The DNA for the CDR3 is TGTGCCATCAGTGAGTCGTCGAGGGGCTACGAGCAGTACTTC. Its translation is CAISESSRGYEQYF.

This clonotype is classed as medium-sized. V gene TRBV29-1 combines with J gene TRBJ2-7; TRBD1 is a possible D gene (6 bases). V lost 3 bases and J lost 9, with 15 bases in between. Looked up from germline, CDR1 is SQVTM and CDR2 is ANQGSEA. CDR3 length: 12 amino acids. The CDR3 loop reads CSVEDRGAGQYF. The DNA for the CDR3 is TGCAGCGTTGAGGACAGAGGTGCCGGGCAGTACTTC.